This TCR beta chain was sequenced for a study of cytotoxic CD8 clonotypes in ibrutinib-treated CLL. About the study: Response samples were obtained once patients had received a median about 12 months of treatment, range 6 to 36. Study-level results: Clonality was higher at ibrutinib response and returned toward baseline at progression.

Trimming cost V 5 bases and J 0 bases, with 14 bases left between them. Looked up from germline, CDR1 is ENHRY and CDR2 is SYGVKD. This CDR3 region has 16 residues. Depth targeted 1 in 200,000 to 1 in 1 million T cells, averaging approximately 9.3x coverage per clonotype. Produced via immunoSEQ multiplex PCR; TCRdb's table is partial and in-frame only. The sample holds about 270,000 clones, 60% to 80% seen once. Note on this clone: Antigen: not known.

The TCR beta libraries used about 2 micrograms of genomic DNA that came from cryopreserved PBMCs. This specimen consisted of PBMCs, obtained at disease progression, from a patient treated with ibrutinib. This TCR was recovered from a human donor with chronic lymphocytic leukemia. The rearrangement uses TRBV10-3 and TRBJ2-1; the D gene is possibly TRBD2 (5 bases). The CDR3, as DNA: TGTGCCATCAGTACCCCGAGAGGGAGCTCCTACAATGAGCAGTTCTTC. Residues: CAISTPRGSSYNEQFF.